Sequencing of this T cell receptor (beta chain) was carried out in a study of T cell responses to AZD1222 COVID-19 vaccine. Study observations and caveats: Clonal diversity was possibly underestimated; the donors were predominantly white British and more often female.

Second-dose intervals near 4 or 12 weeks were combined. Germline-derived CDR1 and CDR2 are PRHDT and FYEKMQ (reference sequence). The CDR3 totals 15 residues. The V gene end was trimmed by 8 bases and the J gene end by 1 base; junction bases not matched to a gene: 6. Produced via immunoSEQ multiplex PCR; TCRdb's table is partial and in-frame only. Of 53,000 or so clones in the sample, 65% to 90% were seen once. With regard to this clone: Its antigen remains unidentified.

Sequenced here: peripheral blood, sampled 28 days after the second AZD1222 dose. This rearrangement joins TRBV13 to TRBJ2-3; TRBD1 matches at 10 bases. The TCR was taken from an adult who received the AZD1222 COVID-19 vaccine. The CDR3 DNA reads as TGTGCCAGCGCGACAGGGGGCAGGGGCACAGATACGCAGTATTTT. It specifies CASATGGRGTDTQYF.